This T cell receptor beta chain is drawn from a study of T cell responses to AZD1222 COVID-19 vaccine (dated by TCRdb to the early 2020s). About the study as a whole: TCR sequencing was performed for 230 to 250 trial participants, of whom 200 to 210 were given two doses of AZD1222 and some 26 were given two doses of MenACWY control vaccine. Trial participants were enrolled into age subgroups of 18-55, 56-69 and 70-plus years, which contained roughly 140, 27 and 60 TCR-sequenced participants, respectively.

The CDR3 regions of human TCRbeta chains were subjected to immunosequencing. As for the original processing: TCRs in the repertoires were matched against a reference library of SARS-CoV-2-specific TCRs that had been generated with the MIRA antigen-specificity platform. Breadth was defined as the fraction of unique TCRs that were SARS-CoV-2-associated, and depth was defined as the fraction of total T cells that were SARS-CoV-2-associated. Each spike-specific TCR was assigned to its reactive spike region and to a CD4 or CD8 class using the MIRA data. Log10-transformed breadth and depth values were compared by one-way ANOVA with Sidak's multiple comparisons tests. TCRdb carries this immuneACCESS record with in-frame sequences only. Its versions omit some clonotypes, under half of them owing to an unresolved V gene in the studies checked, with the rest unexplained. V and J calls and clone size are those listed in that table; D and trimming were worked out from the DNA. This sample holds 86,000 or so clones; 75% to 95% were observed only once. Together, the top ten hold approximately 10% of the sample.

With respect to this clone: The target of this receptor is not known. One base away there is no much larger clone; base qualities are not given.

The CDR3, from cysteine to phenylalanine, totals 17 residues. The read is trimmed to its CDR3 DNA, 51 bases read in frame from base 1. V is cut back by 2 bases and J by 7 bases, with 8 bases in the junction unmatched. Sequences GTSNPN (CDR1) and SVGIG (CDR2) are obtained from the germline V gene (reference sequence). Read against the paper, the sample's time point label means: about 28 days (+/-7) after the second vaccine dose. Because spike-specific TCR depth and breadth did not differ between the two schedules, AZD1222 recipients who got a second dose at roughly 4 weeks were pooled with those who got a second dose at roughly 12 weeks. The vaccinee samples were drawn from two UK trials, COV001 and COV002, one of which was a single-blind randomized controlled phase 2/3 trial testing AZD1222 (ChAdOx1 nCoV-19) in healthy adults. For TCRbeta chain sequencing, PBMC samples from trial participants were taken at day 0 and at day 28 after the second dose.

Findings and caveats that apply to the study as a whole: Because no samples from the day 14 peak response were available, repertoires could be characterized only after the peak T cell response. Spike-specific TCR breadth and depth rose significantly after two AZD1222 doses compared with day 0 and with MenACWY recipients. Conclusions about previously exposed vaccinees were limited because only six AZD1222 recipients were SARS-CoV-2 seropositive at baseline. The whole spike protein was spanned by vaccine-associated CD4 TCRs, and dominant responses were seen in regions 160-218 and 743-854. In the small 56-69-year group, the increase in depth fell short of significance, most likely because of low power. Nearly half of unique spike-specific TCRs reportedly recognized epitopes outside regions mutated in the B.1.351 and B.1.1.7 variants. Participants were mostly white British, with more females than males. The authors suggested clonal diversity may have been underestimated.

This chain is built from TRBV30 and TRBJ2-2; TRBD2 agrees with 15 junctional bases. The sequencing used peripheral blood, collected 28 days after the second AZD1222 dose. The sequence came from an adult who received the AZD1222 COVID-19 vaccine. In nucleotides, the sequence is TGTGCCTGGAGTAAAGGACTAGCGGGAGGGCCGGACGGGGAGCTGTTTTTT. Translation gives CAWSKGLAGGPDGELFF.